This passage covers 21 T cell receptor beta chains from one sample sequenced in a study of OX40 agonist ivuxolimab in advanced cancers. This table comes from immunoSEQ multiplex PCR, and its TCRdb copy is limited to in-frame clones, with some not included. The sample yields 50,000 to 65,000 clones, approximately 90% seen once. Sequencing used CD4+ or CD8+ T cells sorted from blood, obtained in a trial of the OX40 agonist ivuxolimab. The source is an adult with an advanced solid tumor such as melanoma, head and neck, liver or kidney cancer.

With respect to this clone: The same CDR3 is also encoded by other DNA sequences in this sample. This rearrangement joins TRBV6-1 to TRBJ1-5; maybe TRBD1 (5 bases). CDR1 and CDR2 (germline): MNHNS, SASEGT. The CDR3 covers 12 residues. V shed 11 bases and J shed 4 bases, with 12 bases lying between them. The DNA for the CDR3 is TGTGCCGGCGCCTCAGGGAATCAGCCCCAGCATTTT. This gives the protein CAGASGNQPQHF.

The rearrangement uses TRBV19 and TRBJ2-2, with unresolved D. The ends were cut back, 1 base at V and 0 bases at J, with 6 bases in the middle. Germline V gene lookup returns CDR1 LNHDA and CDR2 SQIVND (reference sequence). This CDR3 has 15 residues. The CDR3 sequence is CASSIVQTNTGELFF. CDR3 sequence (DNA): TGTGCCAGTAGTATAGTCCAGACGAACACCGGGGAGCTGTTTTTT.

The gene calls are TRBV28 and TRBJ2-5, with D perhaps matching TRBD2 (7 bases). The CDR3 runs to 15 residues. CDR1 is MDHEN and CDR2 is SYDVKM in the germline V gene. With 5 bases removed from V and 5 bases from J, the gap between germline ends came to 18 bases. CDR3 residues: CASSAGGAHFETQYF. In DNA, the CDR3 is TGTGCCAGCAGTGCTGGGGGGGCGCATTTTGAGACCCAGTACTTC.

Written as DNA, the CDR3 is TGTGCCAGCAGTATAGCGGGGATTAGCACAGATACGCAGTATTTT. Protein: CASSIAGISTDTQYF. The rearrangement joins TRBV2 to TRBJ2-3, with 8 bases that match TRBD2. V was pared by 5 bases and J by 0 bases, with 4 bases of the junction left unmatched. There are 15 residues in the CDR3. Germline V gene lookup returns CDR1 SNHLY and CDR2 FYNNEI.

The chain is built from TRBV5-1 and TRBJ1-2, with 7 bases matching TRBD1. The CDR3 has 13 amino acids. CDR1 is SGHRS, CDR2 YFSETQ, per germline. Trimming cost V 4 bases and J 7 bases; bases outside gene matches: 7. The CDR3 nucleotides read TGCGCCAGCAGCCCGACAGGGTCAGGTGGCTACACCTTC. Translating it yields CASSPTGSGGYTF. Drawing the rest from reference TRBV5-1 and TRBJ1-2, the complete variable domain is KAGVTQTPRYLIKTRGQQVTLSCSPISGHRSVSWYQQTPGQGLQFLFEYFSETQRNKGNFPGRFSGRQFSNSRSEMNVSTLELGDSALYLCASSPTGSGGYTFGSGTRLTVV.

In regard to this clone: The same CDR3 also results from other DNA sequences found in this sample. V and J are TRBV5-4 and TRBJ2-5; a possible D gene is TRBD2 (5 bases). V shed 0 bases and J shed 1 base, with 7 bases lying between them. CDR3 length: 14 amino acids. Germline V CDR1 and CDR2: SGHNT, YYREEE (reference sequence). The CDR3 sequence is CASSLAGTQETQYF. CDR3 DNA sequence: TGTGCCAGCAGCTTGGCGGGAACCCAAGAGACCCAGTACTTC.

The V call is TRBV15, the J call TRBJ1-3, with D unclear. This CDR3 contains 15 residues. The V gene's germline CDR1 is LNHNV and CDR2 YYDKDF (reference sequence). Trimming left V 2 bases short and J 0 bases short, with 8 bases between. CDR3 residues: CATSRSFLSGNTIYF. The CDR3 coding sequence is TGTGCCACCAGCAGATCCTTTCTCTCTGGAAACACCATATATTTT.

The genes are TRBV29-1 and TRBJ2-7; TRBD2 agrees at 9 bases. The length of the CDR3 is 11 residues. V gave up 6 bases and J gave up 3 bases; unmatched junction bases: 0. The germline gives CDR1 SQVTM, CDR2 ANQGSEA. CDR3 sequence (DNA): TGCAGCGTGACTAGCGGCTACGAGCAGTACTTC. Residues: CSVTSGYEQYF.

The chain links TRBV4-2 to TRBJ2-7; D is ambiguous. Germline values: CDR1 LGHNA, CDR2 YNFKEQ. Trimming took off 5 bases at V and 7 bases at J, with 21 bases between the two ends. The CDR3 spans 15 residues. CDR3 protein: CASSYSGLDPLEQYF. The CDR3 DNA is TGTGCCAGCAGCTACTCTGGGCTGGACCCTTTGGAGCAGTACTTC.

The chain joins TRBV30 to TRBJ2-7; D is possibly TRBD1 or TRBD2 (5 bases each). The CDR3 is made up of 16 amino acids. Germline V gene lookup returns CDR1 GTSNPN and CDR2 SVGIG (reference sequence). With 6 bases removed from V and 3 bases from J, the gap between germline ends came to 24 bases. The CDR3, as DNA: TGTGCCTGTACCGATAGGAAGGGGAGAATGAGCTACGAGCAGTACTTC. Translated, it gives CACTDRKGRMSYEQYF. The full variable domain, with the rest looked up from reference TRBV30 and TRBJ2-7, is SQTIHQWPATLVQPVGSPLSLECTVEGTSNPNLYWYRQAAGRGLQLLFYSVGIGQISSEVPQNLSASRPQDRQFILSSKKLLLSDSGFYLCACTDRKGRMSYEQYFGPGTRLTVT.

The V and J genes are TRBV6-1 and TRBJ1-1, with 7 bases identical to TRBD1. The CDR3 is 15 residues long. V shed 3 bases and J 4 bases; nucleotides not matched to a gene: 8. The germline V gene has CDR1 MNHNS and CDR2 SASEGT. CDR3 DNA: TGTGCCAGCAGTGATCCGACAGGGAGGGGCACTGAAGCTTTCTTT. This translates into CASSDPTGRGTEAFF.

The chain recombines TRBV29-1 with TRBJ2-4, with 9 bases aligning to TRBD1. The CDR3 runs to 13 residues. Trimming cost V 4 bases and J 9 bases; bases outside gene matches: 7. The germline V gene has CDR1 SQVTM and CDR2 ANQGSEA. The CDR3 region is CSVAQGAWGIQYF. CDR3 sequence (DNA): TGCAGCGTTGCACAGGGGGCCTGGGGCATTCAGTACTTC.

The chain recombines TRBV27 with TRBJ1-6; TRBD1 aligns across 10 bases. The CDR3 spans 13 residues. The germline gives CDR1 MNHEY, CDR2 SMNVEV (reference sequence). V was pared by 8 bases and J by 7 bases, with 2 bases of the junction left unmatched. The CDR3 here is CASGGQGNSPLHF. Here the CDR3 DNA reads TGTGCCAGCGGGGGACAGGGGAATTCACCCCTCCACTTT.

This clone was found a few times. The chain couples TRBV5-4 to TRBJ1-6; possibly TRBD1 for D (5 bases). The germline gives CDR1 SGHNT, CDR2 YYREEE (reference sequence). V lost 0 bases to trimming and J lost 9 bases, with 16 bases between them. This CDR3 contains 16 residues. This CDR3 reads CASSLDPGTTFSPLHF. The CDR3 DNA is TGTGCCAGCAGCTTGGACCCCGGGACCACGTTTTCACCCCTCCACTTT.

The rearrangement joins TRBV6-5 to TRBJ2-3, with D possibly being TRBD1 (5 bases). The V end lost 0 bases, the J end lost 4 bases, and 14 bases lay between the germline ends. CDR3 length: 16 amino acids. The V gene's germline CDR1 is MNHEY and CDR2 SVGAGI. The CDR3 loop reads CASSYSGALWADTQYF. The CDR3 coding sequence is TGTGCCAGCAGTTACTCTGGGGCCCTGTGGGCAGATACGCAGTATTTT.

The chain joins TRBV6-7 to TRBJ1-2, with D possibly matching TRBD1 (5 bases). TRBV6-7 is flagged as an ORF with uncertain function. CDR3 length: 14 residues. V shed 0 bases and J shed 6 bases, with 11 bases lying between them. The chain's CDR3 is CASSYSNWGHGYTF. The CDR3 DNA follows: TGTGCCAGCAGTTACTCGAATTGGGGACATGGCTACACCTTC.

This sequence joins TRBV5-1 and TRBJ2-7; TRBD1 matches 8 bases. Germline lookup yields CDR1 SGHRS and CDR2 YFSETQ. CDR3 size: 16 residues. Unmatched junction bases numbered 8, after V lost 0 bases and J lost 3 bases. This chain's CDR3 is CASSLEGQGVFYEQYF. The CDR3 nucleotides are TGCGCCAGCAGCTTGGAAGGACAGGGTGTTTTCTACGAGCAGTACTTC. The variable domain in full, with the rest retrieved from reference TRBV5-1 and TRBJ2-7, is KAGVTQTPRYLIKTRGQQVTLSCSPISGHRSVSWYQQTPGQGLQFLFEYFSETQRNKGNFPGRFSGRQFSNSRSEMNVSTLELGDSALYLCASSLEGQGVFYEQYFGPGTRLTVT.

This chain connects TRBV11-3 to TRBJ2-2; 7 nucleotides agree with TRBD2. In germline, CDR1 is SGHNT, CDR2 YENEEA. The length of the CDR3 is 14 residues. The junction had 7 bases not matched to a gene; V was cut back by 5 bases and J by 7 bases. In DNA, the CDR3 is TGTGCCAGCAGCCGGGGCGTAGCGGGCGGGGAGCTGTTTTTT. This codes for CASSRGVAGGELFF.

CDR3 DNA sequence: TGCGCCAGCAGTGACCGAAGAGGGGGAGTCACAGATACGCAGTATTTT. Encoded protein: CASSDRRGGVTDTQYF. The rearrangement uses TRBV10-1 and TRBJ2-3; tentatively, D is TRBD1 (6 bases). V lost 3 bases to trimming and J lost 2 bases, with 15 bases between them. From germline, CDR1 is WNHNN and CDR2 SYGVQD (reference sequence). This CDR3 has 16 residues.

The chain's CDR3 is CASTPLGGRFKAFF. CDR3 coding DNA: TGTGCCAGTACCCCCTTAGGGGGGCGCTTTAAAGCTTTCTTT. The chain joins TRBV19 to TRBJ1-1; D is perhaps TRBD1 (6 bases). CDR3 length: 14 residues. Trimming removed 7 bases at V and 9 bases at J, with 21 bases between. Germline loops: CDR1 LNHDA, CDR2 SQIVND (reference sequence).

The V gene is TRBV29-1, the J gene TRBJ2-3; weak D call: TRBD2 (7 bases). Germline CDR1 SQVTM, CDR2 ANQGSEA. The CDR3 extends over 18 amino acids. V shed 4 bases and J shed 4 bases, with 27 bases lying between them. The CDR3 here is CSVGWVGGQSGSADTQYF. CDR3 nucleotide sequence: TGCAGCGTTGGATGGGTGGGGGGGCAGAGCGGAAGCGCAGATACGCAGTATTTT.